Shown below are 28 T cell receptor beta chains from a single sample sequenced in a study of beta chain features in type 1 diabetes. The isolated RNA, all of it, was reverse transcribed, so expressed TCRB transcripts were what got sequenced. Measured with immunoSEQ multiplex PCR; TCRdb has only the in-frame clones, and not every one. The repertoire holds 350,000 to 450,000 clones, with about 15% as singletons. The sample comprised naive CD4+ T cells from blood. The receptors originated from a woman aged 18-29 years in good health.

The chain joins TRBV5-1 to TRBJ2-1, with 9 bases lining up with TRBD2. The CDR3 loop spans 15 amino acids. Germline-derived CDR1 and CDR2 are SGHRS and YFSETQ. Trimming took 4 bases from V and 0 from J; bases not matched to a gene: 2. The CDR3 nucleotides are TGCGCCAGCAGCAATAGCGGGAGCTCCTACAATGAGCAGTTCTTC. It specifies CASSNSGSSYNEQFF. Complete variable domain (other parts from reference TRBV5-1 and TRBJ2-1): KAGVTQTPRYLIKTRGQQVTLSCSPISGHRSVSWYQQTPGQGLQFLFEYFSETQRNKGNFPGRFSGRQFSNSRSEMNVSTLELGDSALYLCASSNSGSSYNEQFFGPGTRLTVL.

The J gene is TRBJ2-3, the V gene TRBV5-4, with 14 nucleotides matching TRBD2. The CDR3 runs to 17 residues. Germline CDR1 reads SGHNT; CDR2 reads YYREEE (reference sequence). V shed 5 bases, J shed 3 bases, and the junction held 8 bases outside the gene matches. The CDR3 here is CASSPPGTSGRTDTQYF. The CDR3 DNA is TGTGCCAGCAGTCCCCCCGGGACTAGCGGGAGAACAGATACGCAGTATTTT.

This chain connects TRBV7-9 to TRBJ2-7, with 8 bases identical to TRBD1. The germline CDR1 and CDR2 sequences are SEHNR and FQNEAQ (reference sequence). Trimming removed 5 bases from V and 6 bases from J; junction bases left unmatched: 9. CDR3 size: 14 residues. As DNA, the CDR3 is TGTGCCAGCAGCGCTAGACAGGGGCCGGGCGAGCAGTACTTC. Its translation: CASSARQGPGEQYF.

This chain links TRBV4-2 with TRBJ1-2; 7 nucleotides agree with TRBD1. CDR1 is LGHNA, CDR2 YNFKEQ, per germline. CDR3 size: 14 residues. V lost 4 bases, J lost 1 base, and 3 bases stayed unmatched. CDR3 nucleotide sequence: TGTGCCAGCAGCCCTGGGACAGTTAACTATGGCTACACCTTC. Its protein product is CASSPGTVNYGYTF.

This clone was seen more than once but under ten times. The V gene is TRBV5-4, the J gene TRBJ2-1; 9 bases are a match to TRBD2. The germline V gene encodes CDR1 SGHNT and CDR2 YYREEE (reference sequence). Germline trimming cut 0 bases from V and 3 bases from J; bases unmatched to any gene: 4. The CDR3 spans 16 residues. The CDR3 bases are TGTGCCAGCAGCTTGGGGAGGACTAGCGACTACAATGAGCAGTTCTTC. It is translated as CASSLGRTSDYNEQFF.

The genes are TRBV7-9 and TRBJ2-7; tentative D call: TRBD2 (5 bases). Trimming took off 1 base at V and 5 bases at J, with 12 bases between the two ends. This CDR3 region has 14 residues. Germline values: CDR1 SEHNR, CDR2 FQNEAQ (reference sequence). The CDR3: CASSLGRGSHEQYF. The CDR3 nucleotides read TGTGCCAGCAGCTTAGGCCGGGGAAGCCACGAGCAGTACTTC.

The chain employs TRBV23-1 and TRBJ2-1, with a weak D call TRBD1 (6 bases). TRBV23-1 has ORF status, its function being uncertain. V lost 0 bases and J lost 2, with 17 bases in between. The CDR3 extends over 18 amino acids. This chain's CDR3 is CASSQSGGWAGAYNEQFF. The CDR3 bases are TGCGCCAGCAGTCAATCGGGTGGATGGGCAGGGGCCTACAATGAGCAGTTCTTC.

The chain has TRBV6-5 and TRBJ2-4, with D tentatively TRBD2 (5 bases). The germline gives CDR1 MNHEY, CDR2 SVGAGI. The CDR3 totals 13 residues. Between the trimmed V and J ends, which lost 5 bases and 4 bases, there was a span of 9 bases. The CDR3 protein is CASSPTGKNIQYF. The CDR3 bases are TGTGCCAGCAGTCCGACGGGGAAAAACATTCAGTACTTC.

This clone was detected only a few times. The V gene is TRBV18, the J gene TRBJ2-2; perhaps TRBD1 as D (6 bases). Germline CDR1 reads KGHSH; CDR2 reads LQKENI. Between the trimmed V and J ends, which lost 3 bases and 3 bases, there was a span of 11 bases. The length of the CDR3 is 15 residues. This CDR3 reads CASSPGGQYTGELFF. The DNA for the CDR3 is TGTGCCAGCTCACCTGGGGGACAATACACCGGGGAGCTGTTTTTT.

This clone was seen only a few times. This chain links TRBV7-9 with TRBJ1-4, with D hard to call. The CDR3 contains 15 residues. CDR1 and CDR2 from the germline V gene are SEHNR and FQNEAQ (reference sequence). The V and J ends lost 3 bases and 0 bases respectively, with 8 bases between them. DNA for the CDR3: TGTGCCAGCAGCTTGACCGGGGCAACTAATGAAAAACTGTTTTTT. As protein: CASSLTGATNEKLFF.

The table lists this clone with a count of one. The J gene is TRBJ2-7, the V gene TRBV19; 9 bases align to TRBD1. CDR1 and CDR2 (germline): LNHDA, SQIVND (reference sequence). The CDR3 totals 15 residues. The trim removed 5 bases at V and 3 bases at J, leaving 8 bases unmatched. This CDR3 reads CASSPGTGLVYEQYF. The CDR3 nucleotides are TGTGCCAGTAGTCCCGGGACAGGGTTGGTCTACGAGCAGTACTTC.

The chain uses TRBV30 and TRBJ1-5; TRBD1 agrees at 7 bases. Germline-derived CDR1 and CDR2 are GTSNPN and SVGIG (reference sequence). J lost 9 bases, V lost 2 bases, and 7 bases had no gene match. This CDR3 spans 13 amino acids. This chain's CDR3 is CAWSRQGSGPQHF. In nucleotides, the CDR3 is TGTGCCTGGAGTCGACAGGGTTCAGGGCCCCAGCATTTT.

This chain joins TRBV14 and TRBJ2-7; the D gene is possibly TRBD1 (5 bases). CDR3 length: 11 amino acids. V was clipped by 3 bases and J by 5 bases, with 5 bases between them. Germline values: CDR1 SGHDN, CDR2 FVKESK. The CDR3 nucleotides are TGTGCCAGCAGCCACAGGGACGAGCAGTACTTC. Protein: CASSHRDEQYF.

This clone has just a few counts. This chain joins TRBV2 and TRBJ2-2; tentative D call: TRBD2 (6 bases). This CDR3 is 13 amino acids long. Trimming took off 8 bases at V and 6 bases at J, with 13 bases between the two ends. Germline CDR1 reads SNHLY; CDR2 reads FYNNEI. The CDR3 here is CASLDGGPGELFF. The CDR3 bases are TGTGCCAGCCTCGACGGGGGTCCCGGGGAGCTGTTTTTT. Full variable domain (rest looked up from reference TRBV2 and TRBJ2-2): EPEVTQTPSHQVTQMGQEVILRCVPISNHLYFYWYRQILGQKVEFLVSFYNNEISEKSEIFDDQFSVERPDGSNFTLKIRSTKLEDSAMYFCASLDGGPGELFFGEGSRLTVL.

This chain connects TRBV18 to TRBJ2-3, with a possible D match to TRBD2 (6 bases). V was trimmed by 1 base and J by 6 bases, leaving 11 bases between them. The CDR3 length is 14 residues. Germline V lookup: CDR1 KGHSH, CDR2 LQKENI. The CDR3 DNA is TGTGCCAGCTCACCACTCCCCGGGAGCGATACGCAGTATTTT. Amino acids: CASSPLPGSDTQYF.

The chain carries TRBV7-9 and TRBJ2-1; perhaps TRBD1 as D (6 bases). V gave up 5 bases and J gave up 0 bases, with 11 bases separating them. The CDR3 consists of 15 residues. Germline values: CDR1 SEHNR, CDR2 FQNEAQ (reference sequence). The CDR3 is CASSPTGNSYNEQFF. The CDR3 DNA reads TGTGCCAGCAGCCCGACAGGAAACTCCTACAATGAGCAGTTCTTC.

The chain couples TRBV30 to TRBJ2-1; 12 bases match TRBD2. Per the germline V gene, CDR1 is GTSNPN and CDR2 is SVGIG (reference sequence). The CDR3 is made up of 15 amino acids. The junction had 8 bases not matched to a gene; V was cut back by 2 bases and J by 9 bases. CDR3 loop: CAWSLTSGRGSEQFF. The CDR3 bases are TGTGCCTGGAGTCTGACTAGCGGGAGAGGCAGTGAGCAGTTCTTC.

The sample holds a few counts of this clone. V is TRBV19 and J is TRBJ1-2; the match to TRBD1 covers 11 bases. CDR3 size: 14 residues. The germline V gene encodes CDR1 LNHDA and CDR2 SQIVND (reference sequence). V was pared by 8 bases and J by 5 bases, with 7 bases of the junction left unmatched. CDR3 amino acids: CASRRGQGAYGYTF. In DNA form, the CDR3 reads TGTGCCAGTCGTCGCGGACAGGGGGCATATGGCTACACCTTC.

This clone was seen only a few times. The genes are TRBV9 and TRBJ2-2; no firm D call. The V end was cut by 3 bases, the J end by 3 bases, with 6 bases between. Per the germline V gene, CDR1 is SGDLS and CDR2 is YYNGEE. The CDR3 covers 13 residues. CDR3 nucleotide sequence: TGTGCCAGCAGCGGGAGTTACACCGGGGAGCTGTTTTTT. Its translation is CASSGSYTGELFF.

This clone was counted a few times. The chain couples TRBV5-4 to TRBJ2-1; possible D gene TRBD2, 6 bases. CDR3 length: 15 residues. Germline V gene sequence: CDR1 SGHNT, CDR2 YYREEE (reference sequence). With 0 bases removed from V and 5 bases from J, the gap between germline ends came to 12 bases. CDR3 residues: CASSLGPSGDNEQFF. CDR3 nucleotides: TGTGCCAGCAGCTTGGGACCATCGGGGGACAATGAGCAGTTCTTC.

This clone has only a few counts. The genes are TRBV11-2 and TRBJ2-4, with 7 bases matching TRBD2. J was trimmed by 6 bases and V by 1 base; bases with no gene match: 0. The CDR3 extends over 13 amino acids. Looked up from germline, CDR1 is SGHAT and CDR2 is FQNNGV. CDR3 in amino acids: CASSLGTRNIQYF. CDR3 nucleotide sequence: TGTGCCAGCAGCTTAGGGACTAGAAACATTCAGTACTTC.

This chain joins TRBV7-9 and TRBJ2-1, with 13 nucleotides matching TRBD2. Germline V gene data show CDR1 as SEHNR and CDR2 as FQNEAQ (reference sequence). The CDR3 totals 17 residues. V was clipped by 4 bases and J by 1 base; unmatched bases: 4. The CDR3 loop reads CASSSQTSGRSYNEQFF. The CDR3 DNA is TGTGCCAGCAGCTCCCAGACTAGCGGGAGGTCCTACAATGAGCAGTTCTTC.

The chain is built from TRBV4-1 and TRBJ1-5; D perhaps matches TRBD1 (6 bases). The CDR3 is 17 residues long. Trimming shortened V by 0 bases and J by 7 bases, and 19 bases separated the two germline ends. The V gene's germline CDR1 is MGHRA and CDR2 YSYEKL. CDR3 nucleotide sequence: TGCGCCAGCAGCCAAGATATGGGGGCGCGAGCGTGGCAGCCCCAGCATTTT. Translating gives CASSQDMGARAWQPQHF.

This clone was observed a handful of times. The genes are TRBV30 and TRBJ1-2; D might be TRBD1 (5 bases). The CDR3 extends over 14 amino acids. Germline CDR1 reads GTSNPN; CDR2 reads SVGIG (reference sequence). Trimming left V 7 bases short and J 4 bases short, with 19 bases between. The CDR3 reads CALRRRVVGYGYTF. In DNA form, the CDR3 reads TGTGCCTTACGTCGCAGGGTAGTCGGCTATGGCTACACCTTC.

The sample holds a few counts of this clone. The chain recombines TRBV29-1 with TRBJ1-5; no definite D call. The CDR3 consists of 13 residues. CDR1 and CDR2 (germline): SQVTM, ANQGSEA. Trimming took off 3 bases at V and 2 bases at J, with 8 bases between the two ends. CDR3 residues: CSVDPGGNQPQHF. CDR3 DNA sequence: TGCAGCGTTGACCCCGGAGGCAATCAGCCCCAGCATTTT.

This sequence joins TRBV6-5 and TRBJ2-1; no clear D. The CDR3 length is 13 residues. V was cut by 6 bases and J by 2 bases, with 8 bases left in between. Germline assignment: CDR1 MNHEY and CDR2 SVGAGI. CDR3 region: CASRRLTYNEQFF. The CDR3 DNA reads as TGTGCCAGCAGGAGACTCACCTACAATGAGCAGTTCTTC.

The gene calls are TRBV7-9 and TRBJ1-2, with 8 nucleotides matching TRBD1. V was clipped by 5 bases and J by 5 bases; unmatched bases: 10. CDR1 and CDR2 (germline): SEHNR, FQNEAQ (reference sequence). The length of the CDR3 is 15 residues. CDR3: CASSRTGRDEYGYTF. The CDR3 DNA follows: TGTGCCAGCAGCCGGACAGGGAGAGATGAGTATGGCTACACCTTC. Full variable domain (missing parts from reference TRBV7-9 and TRBJ1-2): DTGVSQNPRHKITKRGQNVTFRCDPISEHNRLYWYRQTLGQGPEFLTYFQNEAQLEKSRLLSDRFSAERPKGSFSTLEIQRTEQGDSAMYLCASSRTGRDEYGYTFGSGTRLTVV.

The chain has TRBV7-9 and TRBJ2-7; 10 positions agree with TRBD2. CDR1 SEHNR and CDR2 FQNEAQ come from the germline V gene (reference sequence). Germline trimming cut 7 bases from V and 7 bases from J; bases unmatched to any gene: 16. The CDR3 runs to 16 residues. The CDR3 protein is CASNFPLAGVDREQYF. The DNA of the CDR3 is TGTGCCAGCAACTTCCCCCTAGCGGGAGTCGATCGTGAGCAGTACTTC.